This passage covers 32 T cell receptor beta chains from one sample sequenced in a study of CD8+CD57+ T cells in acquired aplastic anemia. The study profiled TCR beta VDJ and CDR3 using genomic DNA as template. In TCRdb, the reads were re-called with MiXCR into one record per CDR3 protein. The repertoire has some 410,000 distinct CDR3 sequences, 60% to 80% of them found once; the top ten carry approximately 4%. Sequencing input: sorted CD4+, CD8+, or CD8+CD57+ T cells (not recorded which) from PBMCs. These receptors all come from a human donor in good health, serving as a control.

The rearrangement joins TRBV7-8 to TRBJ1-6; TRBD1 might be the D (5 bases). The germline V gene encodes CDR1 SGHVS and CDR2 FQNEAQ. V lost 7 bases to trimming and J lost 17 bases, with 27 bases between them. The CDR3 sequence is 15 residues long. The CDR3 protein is CASNLGGDSNEQFHF. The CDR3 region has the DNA TGTGCCAGCAACTTGGGTGGGGACTCTAACGAGCAGTTCCACTTT.

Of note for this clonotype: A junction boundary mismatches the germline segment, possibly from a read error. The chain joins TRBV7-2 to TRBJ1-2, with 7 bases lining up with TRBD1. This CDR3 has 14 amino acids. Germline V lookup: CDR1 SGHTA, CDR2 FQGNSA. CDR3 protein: CASSPQQGQSAHPF. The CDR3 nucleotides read TGTGCCAGCAGCCCGCAACAGGGGCAGTCTGCCCACCCCTTC.

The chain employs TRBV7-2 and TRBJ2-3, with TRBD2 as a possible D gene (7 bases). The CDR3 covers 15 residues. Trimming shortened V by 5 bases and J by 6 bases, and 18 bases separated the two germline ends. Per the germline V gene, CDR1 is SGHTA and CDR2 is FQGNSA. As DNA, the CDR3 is TGTGCCAGCAGCCCTCCGGGTGGCGGGGGCGATACGCAGTATTTT. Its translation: CASSPPGGGGDTQYF.

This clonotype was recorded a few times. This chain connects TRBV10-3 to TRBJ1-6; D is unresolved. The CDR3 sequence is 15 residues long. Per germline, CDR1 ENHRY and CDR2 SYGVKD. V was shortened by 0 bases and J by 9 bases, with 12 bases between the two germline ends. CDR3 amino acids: CAISESSPGVSPLHF. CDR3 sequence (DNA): TGTGCCATCAGTGAGTCCAGCCCCGGGGTTTCACCCCTCCACTTT.

CDR3 nucleotide sequence: TGTGCCAGCAGCCCGTCGACAACCAACTATGGCTACACCGATACGCAGTATTTT. It translates to CASSPSTTNYGYTDTQYF. The genes are TRBV7-2 and TRBJ2-3; D remains ambiguous. Germline assignment: CDR1 SGHTA and CDR2 FQGNSA. Deletions cut 5 bases from V and 6 bases from J, with 27 bases between. The length of the CDR3 is 18 residues. Combining the CDR3 with reference TRBV7-2 and TRBJ2-3 gives the whole variable domain GAGVSQSPSNKVTEKGKDVELRCDPISGHTALYWYRQSLGQGLEFLIYFQGNSAPDKSGLPSDRFSAERTGGSVSTLTIQRTQQEDSAVYLCASSPSTTNYGYTDTQYFGPGTRLTVL.

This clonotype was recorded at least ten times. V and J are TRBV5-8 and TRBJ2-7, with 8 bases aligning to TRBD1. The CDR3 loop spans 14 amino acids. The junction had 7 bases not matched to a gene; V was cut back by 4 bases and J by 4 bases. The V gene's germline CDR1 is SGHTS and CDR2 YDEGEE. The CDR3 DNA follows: TGTGCCAGCAGCCCGGTGGGACAGGAATACGAGCAGTACTTC. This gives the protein CASSPVGQEYEQYF. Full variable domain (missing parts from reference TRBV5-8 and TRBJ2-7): EAGVTQSPTHLIKTRGQQATLRCSPISGHTSVYWYQQALGLGLQFLLWYDEGEERNRGNFPPRFSGRQFPNYSSELNVNALELEDSALYLCASSPVGQEYEQYFGPGTRLTVT.

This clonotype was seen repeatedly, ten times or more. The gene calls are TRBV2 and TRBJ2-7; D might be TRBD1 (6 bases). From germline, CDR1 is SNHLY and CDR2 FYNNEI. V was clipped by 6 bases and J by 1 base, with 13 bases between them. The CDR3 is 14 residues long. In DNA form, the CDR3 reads TGTGCCAGCAGGGGGGCCGAGACATCCTACGAGCAGTACTTC. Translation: CASRGAETSYEQYF.

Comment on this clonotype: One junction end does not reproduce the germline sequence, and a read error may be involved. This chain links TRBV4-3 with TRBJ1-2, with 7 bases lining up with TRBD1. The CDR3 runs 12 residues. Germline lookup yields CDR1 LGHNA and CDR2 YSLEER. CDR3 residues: CATSSGGYGYTF. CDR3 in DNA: TGCGCCACCAGCTCAGGGGGCTATGGCTACACCTTC.

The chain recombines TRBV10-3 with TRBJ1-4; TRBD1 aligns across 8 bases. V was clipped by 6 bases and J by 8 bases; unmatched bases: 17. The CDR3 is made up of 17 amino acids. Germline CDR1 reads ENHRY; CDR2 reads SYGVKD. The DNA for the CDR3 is TGTGCCATCAGCCTCGGGACAGGCTTGCTTGGGGGAGAAAAACTGTTTTTT. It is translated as CAISLGTGLLGGEKLFF.

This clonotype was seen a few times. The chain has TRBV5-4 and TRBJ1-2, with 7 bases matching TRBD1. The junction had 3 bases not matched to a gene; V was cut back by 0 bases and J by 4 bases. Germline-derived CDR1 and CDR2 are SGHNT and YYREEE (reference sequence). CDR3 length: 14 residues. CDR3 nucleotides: TGTGCCAGCAGCTTGGGACAGGGTGTCTATGGCTACACCTTC. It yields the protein CASSLGQGVYGYTF.

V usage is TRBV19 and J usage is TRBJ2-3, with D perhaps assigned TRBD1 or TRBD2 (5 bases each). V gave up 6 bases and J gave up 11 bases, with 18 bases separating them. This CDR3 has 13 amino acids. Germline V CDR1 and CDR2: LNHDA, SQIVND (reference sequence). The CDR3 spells CASSTRQLNEQYF. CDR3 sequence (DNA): TGTGCCAGTAGCACTAGACAGCTCAATGAGCAGTATTTT.

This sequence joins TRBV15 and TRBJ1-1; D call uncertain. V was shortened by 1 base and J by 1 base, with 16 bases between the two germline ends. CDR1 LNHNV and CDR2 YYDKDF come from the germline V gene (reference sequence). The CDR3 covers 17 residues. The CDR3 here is CATSRGETDIPNTEAFF. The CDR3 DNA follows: TGTGCCACCAGCAGAGGGGAAACAGACATCCCGAACACTGAAGCTTTCTTT.

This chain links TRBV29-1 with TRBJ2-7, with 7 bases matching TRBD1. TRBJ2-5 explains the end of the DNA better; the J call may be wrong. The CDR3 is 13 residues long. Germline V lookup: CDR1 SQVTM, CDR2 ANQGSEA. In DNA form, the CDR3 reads TGCAGCGTTGGGGACAGCGGATCTGAGACCCAGTACTTC. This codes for CSVGDSGSETQYF.

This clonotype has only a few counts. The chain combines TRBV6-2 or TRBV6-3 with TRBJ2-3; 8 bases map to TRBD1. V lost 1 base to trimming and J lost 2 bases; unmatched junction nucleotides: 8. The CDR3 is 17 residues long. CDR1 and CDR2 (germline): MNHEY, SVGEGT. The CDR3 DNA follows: TGTGCCAGCAGTTACTACGCAGGGGGCTGGGACACAGATACGCAGTATTTT. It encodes CASSYYAGGWDTDTQYF.

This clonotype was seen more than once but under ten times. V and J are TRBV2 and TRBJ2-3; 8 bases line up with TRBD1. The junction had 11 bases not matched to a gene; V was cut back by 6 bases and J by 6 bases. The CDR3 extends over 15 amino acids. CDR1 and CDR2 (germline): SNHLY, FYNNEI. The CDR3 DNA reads TGTGCCAGCAGCTTAGAGCGGACAGGGTCGGATACGCAGTATTTT. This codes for CASSLERTGSDTQYF.

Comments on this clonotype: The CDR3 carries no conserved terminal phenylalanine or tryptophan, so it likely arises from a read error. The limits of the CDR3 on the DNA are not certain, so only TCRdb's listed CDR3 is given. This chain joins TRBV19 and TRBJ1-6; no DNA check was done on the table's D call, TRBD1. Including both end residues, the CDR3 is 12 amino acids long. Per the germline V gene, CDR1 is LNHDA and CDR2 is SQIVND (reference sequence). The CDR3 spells CASTNPGSPPQH.

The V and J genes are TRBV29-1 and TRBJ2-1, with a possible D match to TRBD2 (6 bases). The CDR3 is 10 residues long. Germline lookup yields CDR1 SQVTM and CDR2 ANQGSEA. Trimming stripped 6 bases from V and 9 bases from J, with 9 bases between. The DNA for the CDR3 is TGCAGCGTGTGGAGGGGTGAGCAGTTCTTC. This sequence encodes CSVWRGEQFF.

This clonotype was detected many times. CDR3 region: CASSWEGETQYF. In DNA form, the CDR3 reads TGTGCCAGCAGTTGGGAGGGCGAGACCCAGTACTTC. The J gene is TRBJ2-5, the V gene TRBV6-6; TRBD2 matches 7 bases. The trim removed 4 bases at V and 5 bases at J, leaving 1 base unmatched. This CDR3 has 12 residues. The germline gives CDR1 MNHNY, CDR2 SVGAGI (reference sequence).

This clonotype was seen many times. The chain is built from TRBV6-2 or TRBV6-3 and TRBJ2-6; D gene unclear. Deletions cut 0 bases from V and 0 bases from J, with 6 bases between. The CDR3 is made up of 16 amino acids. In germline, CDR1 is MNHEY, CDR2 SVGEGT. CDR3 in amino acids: CASSYSLVSGANVLTF. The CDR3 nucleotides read TGTGCCAGCAGTTACTCACTTGTCTCTGGGGCCAACGTCCTGACTTTC.

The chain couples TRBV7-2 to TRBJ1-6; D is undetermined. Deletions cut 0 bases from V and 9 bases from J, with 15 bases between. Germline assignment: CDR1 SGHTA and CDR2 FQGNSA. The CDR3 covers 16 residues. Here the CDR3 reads CASSLAETHRASPLHF. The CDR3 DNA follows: TGTGCCAGCAGCTTAGCTGAGACTCATCGGGCTTCACCCCTCCACTTT.

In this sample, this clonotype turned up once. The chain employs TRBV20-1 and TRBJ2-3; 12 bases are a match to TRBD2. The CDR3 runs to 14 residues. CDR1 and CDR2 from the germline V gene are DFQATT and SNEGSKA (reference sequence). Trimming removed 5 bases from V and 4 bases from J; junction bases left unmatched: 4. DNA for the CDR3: TGCAGTGCTGAGACTAGCGGGGGACCAGATACGCAGTATTTT. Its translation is CSAETSGGPDTQYF.

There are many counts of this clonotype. As DNA, the CDR3 is TGTGCCAGTAGTATCGGTAACCTTTTCACCGGGGAGCTGTTTTTT. As protein: CASSIGNLFTGELFF. J is TRBJ2-2 and V is TRBV19; D is uncertain. This CDR3 has 15 amino acids. The V gene lost 3 bases and the J gene lost 4 bases, with 12 bases spanning the gap. Per germline, CDR1 LNHDA and CDR2 SQIVND (reference sequence).

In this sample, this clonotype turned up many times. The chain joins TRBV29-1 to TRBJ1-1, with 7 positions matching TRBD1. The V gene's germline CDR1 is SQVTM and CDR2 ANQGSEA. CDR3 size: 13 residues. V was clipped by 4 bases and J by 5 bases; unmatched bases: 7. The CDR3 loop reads CSVAQTGRTEAFF. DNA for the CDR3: TGCAGCGTTGCCCAGACAGGGAGGACTGAAGCTTTCTTT.

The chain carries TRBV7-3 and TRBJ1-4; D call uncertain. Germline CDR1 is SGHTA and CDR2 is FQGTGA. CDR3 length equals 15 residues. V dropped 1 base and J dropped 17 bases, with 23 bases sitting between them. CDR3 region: CASSLIGSRTLKLFF. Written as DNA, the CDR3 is TGTGCCAGCAGCTTAATCGGCAGCAGAACACTGAAGCTTTTTTTT.

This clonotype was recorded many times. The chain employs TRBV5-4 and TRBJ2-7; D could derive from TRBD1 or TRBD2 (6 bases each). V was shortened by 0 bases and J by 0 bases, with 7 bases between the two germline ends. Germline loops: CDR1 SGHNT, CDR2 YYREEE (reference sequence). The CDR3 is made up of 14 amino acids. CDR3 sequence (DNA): TGTGCCAGCAGCTTGGGGGGGGCCTCCTACGAGCAGTACTTC. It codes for CASSLGGASYEQYF.

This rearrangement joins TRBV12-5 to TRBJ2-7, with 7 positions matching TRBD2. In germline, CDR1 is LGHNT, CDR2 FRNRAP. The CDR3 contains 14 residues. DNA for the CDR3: TGTGCCAGCAGTCCCGACAGCGGGACTTACGAGCAGTACTTC. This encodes CASSPDSGTYEQYF.

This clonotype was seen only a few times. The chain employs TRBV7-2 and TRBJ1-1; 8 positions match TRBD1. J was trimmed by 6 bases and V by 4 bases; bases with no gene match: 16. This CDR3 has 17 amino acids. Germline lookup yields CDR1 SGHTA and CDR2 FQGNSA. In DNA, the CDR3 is TGTGCCAGCAGCTCGTGGACAGGGAGGCCAGGTTTGTCTGAAGCTTTCTTT. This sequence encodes CASSSWTGRPGLSEAFF.

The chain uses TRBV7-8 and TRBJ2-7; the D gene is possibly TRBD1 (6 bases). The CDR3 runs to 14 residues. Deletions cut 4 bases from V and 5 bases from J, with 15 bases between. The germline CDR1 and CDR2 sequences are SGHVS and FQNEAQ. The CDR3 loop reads CASSSLSQGNEQYF. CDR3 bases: TGTGCCAGCAGCTCTCTTTCACAGGGTAACGAGCAGTACTTC.

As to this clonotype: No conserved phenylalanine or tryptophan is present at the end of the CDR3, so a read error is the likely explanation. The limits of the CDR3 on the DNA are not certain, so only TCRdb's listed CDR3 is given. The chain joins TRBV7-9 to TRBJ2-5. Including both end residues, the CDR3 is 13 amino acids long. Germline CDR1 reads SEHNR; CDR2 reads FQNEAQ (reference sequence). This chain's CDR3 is CASGSSYEQYFGL.

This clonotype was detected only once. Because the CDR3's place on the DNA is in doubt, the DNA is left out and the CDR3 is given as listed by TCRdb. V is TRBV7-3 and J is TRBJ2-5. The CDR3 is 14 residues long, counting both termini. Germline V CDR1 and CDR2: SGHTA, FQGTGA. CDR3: CASSVGETQYFEYF.

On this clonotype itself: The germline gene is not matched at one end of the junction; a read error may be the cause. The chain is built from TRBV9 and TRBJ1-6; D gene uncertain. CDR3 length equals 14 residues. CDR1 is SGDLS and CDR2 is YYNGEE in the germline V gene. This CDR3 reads CASSVVGMNTPALF. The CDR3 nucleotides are TGTGCTAGCAGTGTAGTCGGCATGAACACTCCAGCCCTCTTT.

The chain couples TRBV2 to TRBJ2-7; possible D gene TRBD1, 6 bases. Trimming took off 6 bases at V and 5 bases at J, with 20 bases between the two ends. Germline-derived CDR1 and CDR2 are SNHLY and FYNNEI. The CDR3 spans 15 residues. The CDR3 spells CASSEGHKIYDEQYF. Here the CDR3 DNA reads TGTGCCAGCAGCGAGGGACATAAAATATACGACGAGCAGTACTTC. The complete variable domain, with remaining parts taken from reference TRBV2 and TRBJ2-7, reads EPEVTQTPSHQVTQMGQEVILRCVPISNHLYFYWYRQILGQKVEFLVSFYNNEISEKSEIFDDQFSVERPDGSNFTLKIRSTKLEDSAMYFCASSEGHKIYDEQYFGPGTRLTVT.